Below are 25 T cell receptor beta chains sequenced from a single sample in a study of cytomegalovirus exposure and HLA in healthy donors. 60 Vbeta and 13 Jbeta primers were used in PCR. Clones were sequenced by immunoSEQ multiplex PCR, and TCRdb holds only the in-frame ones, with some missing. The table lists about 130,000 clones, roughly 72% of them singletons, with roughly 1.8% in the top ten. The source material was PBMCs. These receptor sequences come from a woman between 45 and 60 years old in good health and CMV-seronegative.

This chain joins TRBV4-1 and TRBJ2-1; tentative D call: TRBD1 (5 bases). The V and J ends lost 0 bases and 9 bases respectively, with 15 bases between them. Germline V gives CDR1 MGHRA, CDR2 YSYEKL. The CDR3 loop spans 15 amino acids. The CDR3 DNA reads TGCGCCAGCAGCCAAGATAATAGGGGAATCAGTGAGCAGTTCTTC. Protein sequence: CASSQDNRGISEQFF.

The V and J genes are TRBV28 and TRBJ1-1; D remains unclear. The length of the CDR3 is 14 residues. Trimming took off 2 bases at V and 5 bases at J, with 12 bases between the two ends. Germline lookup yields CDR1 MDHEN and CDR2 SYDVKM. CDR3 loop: CASSLRGFNTEAFF. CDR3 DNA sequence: TGTGCCAGCAGTTTACGAGGGTTTAATACTGAAGCTTTCTTT.

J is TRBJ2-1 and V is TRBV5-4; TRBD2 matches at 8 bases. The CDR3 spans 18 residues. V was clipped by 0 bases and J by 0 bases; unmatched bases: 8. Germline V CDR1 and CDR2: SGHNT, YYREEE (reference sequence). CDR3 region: CASSLATSAKSSYNEQFF. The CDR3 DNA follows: TGTGCCAGCAGCTTGGCGACTAGCGCGAAGAGCTCCTACAATGAGCAGTTCTTC.

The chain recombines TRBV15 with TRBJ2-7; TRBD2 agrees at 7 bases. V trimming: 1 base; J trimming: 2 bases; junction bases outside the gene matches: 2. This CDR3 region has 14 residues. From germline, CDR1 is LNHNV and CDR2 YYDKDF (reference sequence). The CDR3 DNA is TGTGCCACCAGCAGAGGCGGGAGTACCTACGAGCAGTACGTC. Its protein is CATSRGGSTYEQYV.

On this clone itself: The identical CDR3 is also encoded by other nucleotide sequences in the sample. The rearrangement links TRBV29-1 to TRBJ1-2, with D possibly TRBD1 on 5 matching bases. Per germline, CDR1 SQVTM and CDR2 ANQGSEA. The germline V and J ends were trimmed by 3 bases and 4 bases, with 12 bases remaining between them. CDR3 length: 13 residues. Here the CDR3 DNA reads TGCAGCGTTGAGGAGCAGGGCGTCTATGGCTACACCTTC. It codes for CSVEEQGVYGYTF.

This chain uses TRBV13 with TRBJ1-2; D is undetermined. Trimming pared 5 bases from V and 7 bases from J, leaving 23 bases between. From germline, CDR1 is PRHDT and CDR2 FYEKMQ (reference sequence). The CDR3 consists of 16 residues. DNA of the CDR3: TGTGCCAGCAGCCTTCGACGATTTTCGTCCCGGAGTGGCTACACCTTC. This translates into CASSLRRFSSRSGYTF. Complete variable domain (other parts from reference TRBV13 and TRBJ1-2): AAGVIQSPRHLIKEKRETATLKCYPIPRHDTVYWYQQGPGQDPQFLISFYEKMQSDKGSIPDRFSAQQFSDYHSELNMSSLELGDSALYFCASSLRRFSSRSGYTFGSGTRLTVV.

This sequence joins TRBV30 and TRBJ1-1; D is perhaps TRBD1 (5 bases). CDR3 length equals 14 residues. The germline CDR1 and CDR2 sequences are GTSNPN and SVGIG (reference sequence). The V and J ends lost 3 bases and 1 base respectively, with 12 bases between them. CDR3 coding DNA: TGTGCCTGGAGCCCGCGGAGGGGGAACACTGAAGCTTTCTTT. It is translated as CAWSPRRGNTEAFF.

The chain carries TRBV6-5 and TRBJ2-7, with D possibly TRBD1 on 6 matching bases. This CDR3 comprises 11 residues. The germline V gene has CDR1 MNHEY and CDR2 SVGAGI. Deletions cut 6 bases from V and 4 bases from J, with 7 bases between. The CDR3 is CASRQGYEQYF. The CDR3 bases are TGTGCCAGCAGACAGGGTTACGAGCAGTACTTC.

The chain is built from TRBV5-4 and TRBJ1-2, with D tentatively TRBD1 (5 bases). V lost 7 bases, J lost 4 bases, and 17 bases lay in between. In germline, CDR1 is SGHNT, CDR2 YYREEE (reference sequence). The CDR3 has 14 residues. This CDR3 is CASRALQGGYGYTF. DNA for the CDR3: TGTGCCAGCCGTGCCCTGCAGGGCGGCTATGGCTACACCTTC.

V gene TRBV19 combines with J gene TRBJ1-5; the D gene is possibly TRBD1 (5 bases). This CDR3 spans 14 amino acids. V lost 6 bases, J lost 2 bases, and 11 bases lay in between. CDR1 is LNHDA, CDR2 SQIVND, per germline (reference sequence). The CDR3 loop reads CASSPQAGNQPQHF. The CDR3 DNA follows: TGTGCCAGTAGCCCACAGGCCGGCAATCAGCCCCAGCATTTT.

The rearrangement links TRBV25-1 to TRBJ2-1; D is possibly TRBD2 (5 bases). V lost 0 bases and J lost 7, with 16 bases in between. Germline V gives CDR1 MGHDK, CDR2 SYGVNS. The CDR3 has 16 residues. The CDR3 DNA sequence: TGTGCCAGCAGTGAATACAGGACCTTTTCGGGGAATGAGCAGTTCTTC. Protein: CASSEYRTFSGNEQFF.

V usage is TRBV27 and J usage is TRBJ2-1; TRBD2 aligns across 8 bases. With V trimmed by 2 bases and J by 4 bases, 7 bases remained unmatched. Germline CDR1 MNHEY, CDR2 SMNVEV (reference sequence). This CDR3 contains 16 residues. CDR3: CASSLRASGRYNEQFF. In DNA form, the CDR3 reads TGTGCCAGCAGTTTACGGGCTAGCGGGCGGTACAATGAGCAGTTCTTC.

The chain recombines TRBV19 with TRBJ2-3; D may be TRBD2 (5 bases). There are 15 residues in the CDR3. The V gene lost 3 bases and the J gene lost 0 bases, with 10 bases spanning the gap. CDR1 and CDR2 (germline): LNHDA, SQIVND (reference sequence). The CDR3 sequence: CASSIIASSTDTQYF. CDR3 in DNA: TGTGCCAGTAGTATCATAGCGTCTAGCACAGATACGCAGTATTTT. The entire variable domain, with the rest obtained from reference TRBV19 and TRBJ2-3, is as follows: DGGITQSPKYLFRKEGQNVTLSCEQNLNHDAMYWYRQDPGQGLRLIYYSQIVNDFQKGDIAEGYSVSREKKESFPLTVTSAQKNPTAFYLCASSIIASSTDTQYFGPGTRLTVL.

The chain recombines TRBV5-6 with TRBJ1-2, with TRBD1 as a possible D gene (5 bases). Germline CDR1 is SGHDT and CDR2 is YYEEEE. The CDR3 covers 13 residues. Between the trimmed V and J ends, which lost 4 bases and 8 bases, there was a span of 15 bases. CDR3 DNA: TGTGCCAGCAGCCCCGCGGGGGACGACGGCTACACCTTC. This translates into CASSPAGDDGYTF.

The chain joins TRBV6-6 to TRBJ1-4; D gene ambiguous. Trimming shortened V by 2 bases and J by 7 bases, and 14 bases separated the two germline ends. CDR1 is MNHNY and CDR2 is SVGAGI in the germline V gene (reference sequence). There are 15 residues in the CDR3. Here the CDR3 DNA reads TGTGCCAGCAGTTACAAGGGTTATGGGAGTGAAAAACTGTTTTTT. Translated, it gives CASSYKGYGSEKLFF.

In nucleotides, the CDR3 is TGTGCCAGCAGCTTGGCGAGAGGGACCTACGAGCAGTACTTC. Its translation: CASSLARGTYEQYF. The chain is built from TRBV5-6 and TRBJ2-7; TRBD2 is a possible D gene (5 bases). Trimming removed 0 bases at V and 2 bases at J, with 9 bases between. The CDR3 is 14 amino acids. CDR1 SGHDT and CDR2 YYEEEE come from the germline V gene.

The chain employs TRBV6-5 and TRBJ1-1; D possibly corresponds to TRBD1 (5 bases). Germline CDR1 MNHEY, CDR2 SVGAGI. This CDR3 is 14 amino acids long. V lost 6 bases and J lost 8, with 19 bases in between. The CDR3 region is CASSGGFGSSEAFF. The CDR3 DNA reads TGTGCCAGCAGCGGGGGGTTCGGGTCCTCCGAAGCTTTCTTT.

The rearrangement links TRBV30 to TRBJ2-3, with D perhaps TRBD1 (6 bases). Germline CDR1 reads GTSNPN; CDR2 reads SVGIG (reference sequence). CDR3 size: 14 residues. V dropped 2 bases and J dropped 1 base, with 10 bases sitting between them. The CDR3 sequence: CAWSWDTRTDTQYF. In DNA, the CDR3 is TGTGCCTGGAGTTGGGACACGCGCACAGATACGCAGTATTTT.

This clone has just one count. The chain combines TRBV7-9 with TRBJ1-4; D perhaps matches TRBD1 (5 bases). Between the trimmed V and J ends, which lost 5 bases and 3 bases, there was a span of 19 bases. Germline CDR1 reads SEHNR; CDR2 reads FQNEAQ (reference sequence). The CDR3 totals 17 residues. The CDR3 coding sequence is TGTGCCAGCAGCCCCACGACAGTTCTGACCGCTAATGAAAAACTGTTTTTT. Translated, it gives CASSPTTVLTANEKLFF.

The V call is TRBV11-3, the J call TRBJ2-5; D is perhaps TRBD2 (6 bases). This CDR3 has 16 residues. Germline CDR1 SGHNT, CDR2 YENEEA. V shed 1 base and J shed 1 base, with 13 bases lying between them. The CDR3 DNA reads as TGTGCCAGCAGCTTAGGTAGGGGAGGCGGCCAAGAGACCCAGTACTTC. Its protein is CASSLGRGGGQETQYF.

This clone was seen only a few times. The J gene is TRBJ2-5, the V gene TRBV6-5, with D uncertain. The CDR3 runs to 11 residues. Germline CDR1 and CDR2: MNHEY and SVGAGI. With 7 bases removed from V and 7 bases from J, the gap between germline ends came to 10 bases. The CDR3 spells CASTTAGTQYF. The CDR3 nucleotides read TGTGCCAGCACCACCGCCGGGACCCAGTACTTC.

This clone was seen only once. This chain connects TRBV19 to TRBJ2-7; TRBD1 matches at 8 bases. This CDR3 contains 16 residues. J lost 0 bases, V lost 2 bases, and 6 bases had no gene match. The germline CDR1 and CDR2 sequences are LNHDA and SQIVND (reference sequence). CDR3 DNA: TGTGCCAGTAGTATACTCGCAGGGGGCTACTCCTACGAGCAGTACTTC. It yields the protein CASSILAGGYSYEQYF.

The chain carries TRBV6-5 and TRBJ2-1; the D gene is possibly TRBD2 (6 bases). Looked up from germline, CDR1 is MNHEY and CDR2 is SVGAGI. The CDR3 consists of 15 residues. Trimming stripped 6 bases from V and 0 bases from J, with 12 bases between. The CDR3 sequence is CASRNGGPSYNEQFF. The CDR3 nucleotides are TGTGCCAGCAGGAACGGGGGTCCCTCCTACAATGAGCAGTTCTTC.

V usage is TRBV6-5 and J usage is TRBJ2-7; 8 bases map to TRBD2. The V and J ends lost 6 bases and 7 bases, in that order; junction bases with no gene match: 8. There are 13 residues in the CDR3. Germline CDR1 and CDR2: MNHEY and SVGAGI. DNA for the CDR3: TGTGCCAGCAGCCTTACGATAGCGGGAGAGCAGTACGTC. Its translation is CASSLTIAGEQYV.

CDR3 sequence reads: CASSFAPGSPYTDTQYF. CDR3 DNA: TGCGCCAGCAGCTTCGCCCCCGGGAGCCCCTACACAGATACGCAGTATTTT. The chain couples TRBV5-1 to TRBJ2-3, with a possible D match to TRBD2 (6 bases). The CDR3 is 17 residues long. Germline lookup yields CDR1 SGHRS and CDR2 YFSETQ. Trimming stripped 2 bases from V and 2 bases from J, with 18 bases between.